These 17 T cell receptor beta chains were sequenced from one sample in a study of cytomegalovirus exposure and HLA in healthy donors. The PCR contained 60 Vbeta and 13 Jbeta primers. Libraries were prepared by immunoSEQ multiplex PCR; TCRdb keeps only in-frame clonotypes and omits some of them. The sample has about 160,000 clones; 60% to 80% are singletons. Sequencing input: PBMCs. The receptor set was obtained from a middle-aged man in good health and CMV-seropositive.

The rearrangement uses TRBV2 and TRBJ2-6, with 8 bases lining up with TRBD1. The CDR3 consists of 17 residues. Looked up from germline, CDR1 is SNHLY and CDR2 is FYNNEI. Unmatched junction bases numbered 7, after V lost 6 bases and J lost 0 bases. CDR3 sequence: CASREQGVISGANVLTF. DNA of the CDR3: TGTGCCAGCAGGGAACAGGGGGTGATCTCTGGGGCCAACGTCCTGACTTTC.

The chain carries TRBV5-4 and TRBJ1-2; no firm D call. Germline CDR1 reads SGHNT; CDR2 reads YYREEE (reference sequence). CDR3 length: 15 residues. The V end was cut by 4 bases, the J end by 3 bases, with 16 bases between. CDR3: CASSIPAAVHYGYTF. The CDR3 region has the DNA TGTGCCAGCAGCATCCCCGCGGCGGTTCACTATGGCTACACCTTC.

The chain recombines TRBV29-1 with TRBJ2-1; 13 bases are shared with TRBD2. The CDR3 has 15 residues. The ends lost 6 bases at V and 6 bases at J; junction bases unmatched: 8. CDR1 and CDR2 from the germline V gene are SQVTM and ANQGSEA. CDR3 loop: CSVARTSGGPNEQFF. The CDR3 DNA reads as TGCAGCGTGGCTCGGACTAGCGGGGGCCCCAATGAGCAGTTCTTC.

J is TRBJ2-1 and V is TRBV19, with a possible D match to TRBD1 (6 bases). Germline-derived CDR1 and CDR2 are LNHDA and SQIVND (reference sequence). V was cut by 3 bases and J by 0 bases, with 15 bases left in between. CDR3 length: 17 residues. DNA of the CDR3: TGTGCCAGTAGTATGCCGACAAGGGGGAGCTCCTACAATGAGCAGTTCTTC. Its translation: CASSMPTRGSSYNEQFF.

The chain joins TRBV19 to TRBJ2-1, with 10 bases identical to TRBD2. Unmatched junction bases numbered 9, after V lost 10 bases and J lost 9 bases. The CDR3 has 13 amino acids. Germline CDR1 LNHDA, CDR2 SQIVND (reference sequence). The DNA of the CDR3 is TGTGCCACCACTCTGAGCGGGAGGGGTGAGCAGTTCTTC. It encodes CATTLSGRGEQFF.

CDR3 residues: CASSVQTNTEAFF. The CDR3 DNA follows: TGCGCCAGCAGCGTACAGACGAACACTGAAGCTTTCTTT. The J gene is TRBJ1-1, the V gene TRBV5-1; D is ambiguous. There are 13 residues in the CDR3. Between the trimmed V and J ends, which lost 4 bases and 1 base, there was a span of 8 bases. Germline values: CDR1 SGHRS, CDR2 YFSETQ.

The rearrangement joins TRBV5-8 to TRBJ2-2; TRBD1 matches 7 bases. The germline CDR1 and CDR2 sequences are SGHTS and YDEGEE. The CDR3 totals 15 residues. Trimming took 4 bases from V and 3 from J; bases not matched to a gene: 6. CDR3 in DNA: TGTGCCAGCAGCGCCCTTACAGGGGACACCGGGGAGCTGTTTTTT. This gives the protein CASSALTGDTGELFF.

This clone turned up a few times. The rearrangement uses TRBV5-1 and TRBJ2-1; 8 nucleotides match TRBD2. The junction had 8 bases not matched to a gene; V was cut back by 7 bases and J by 8 bases. Germline CDR1 SGHRS, CDR2 YFSETQ. There are 13 residues in the CDR3. CDR3: CASWVAGLDEQFF. CDR3 nucleotides: TGCGCCAGCTGGGTAGCGGGGCTGGATGAGCAGTTCTTC. The variable domain in full, with the rest retrieved from reference TRBV5-1 and TRBJ2-1, is KAGVTQTPRYLIKTRGQQVTLSCSPISGHRSVSWYQQTPGQGLQFLFEYFSETQRNKGNFPGRFSGRQFSNSRSEMNVSTLELGDSALYLCASWVAGLDEQFFGPGTRLTVL.

The chain joins TRBV2 to TRBJ1-2, with 7 bases fitting TRBD1. Looked up from germline, CDR1 is SNHLY and CDR2 is FYNNEI. This CDR3 region has 14 residues. V lost 6 bases and J lost 5; bases outside the gene matches: 9. Written as DNA, the CDR3 is TGTGCCAGCAGCGCGGACAGGCCAATGTATGGCTACACCTTC. Its protein is CASSADRPMYGYTF.

The chain uses TRBV5-1 and TRBJ2-7, with 9 bases fitting TRBD2. The germline gives CDR1 SGHRS, CDR2 YFSETQ. V was pared by 0 bases and J by 4 bases, with 5 bases of the junction left unmatched. This CDR3 region has 15 residues. The CDR3 region is CASSLGVAGVYEQYF. The CDR3 DNA reads as TGCGCCAGCAGCTTGGGTGTAGCGGGGGTATACGAGCAGTACTTC.

This clone has a single count. The rearrangement joins TRBV5-1 to TRBJ2-3, with 10 nucleotides matching TRBD1. Germline V gene data show CDR1 as SGHRS and CDR2 as YFSETQ. This CDR3 spans 15 amino acids. J lost 5 bases, V lost 4 bases, and 7 bases had no gene match. CDR3 in amino acids: CASSGTGASRDTQYF. In nucleotides, the CDR3 is TGCGCCAGCAGCGGGACAGGGGCGTCGAGAGATACGCAGTATTTT.

In DNA form, the CDR3 reads TGTGCCAGCAGCTTAGTTGTGCTAAAAAACGAGCAGTACTTC. Translated: CASSLVVLKNEQYF. This rearrangement joins TRBV7-9 to TRBJ2-7; D gene unclear. There are 14 residues in the CDR3. Trimming removed 1 base at V and 5 bases at J, with 12 bases between. Per the germline V gene, CDR1 is SEHNR and CDR2 is FQNEAQ (reference sequence).

This clone was picked up a small number of times. This sequence joins TRBV30 and TRBJ1-6; D is undetermined. V dropped 2 bases and J dropped 2 bases, with 19 bases sitting between them. The CDR3 runs to 18 residues. The germline CDR1 and CDR2 sequences are GTSNPN and SVGIG (reference sequence). CDR3 coding DNA: TGTGCCTGGAGTTTGTCCCCCCATAGAGGCACCTATAATTCACCCCTCCACTTT. Its protein is CAWSLSPHRGTYNSPLHF.

In the case of this clone: The junction departs from germline at one end; a sequencing error may be responsible. V and J are TRBV5-1 and TRBJ1-4, with TRBD1 identical over 10 bases. Germline-derived CDR1 and CDR2 are SGHRS and YFSETQ. The CDR3 covers 13 residues. The CDR3 DNA is TGCGCCAGCAGCCAAGCTTCGACAGGGGGCAAGATTTTT. Its translation: CASSQASTGGKIF.

The chain carries TRBV5-1 and TRBJ2-3; the match to TRBD2 covers 11 bases. CDR1 and CDR2 (germline): SGHRS, YFSETQ. V dropped 3 bases and J dropped 6; count of bases not matched to a gene: 3. The CDR3 sequence is 14 residues long. CDR3 coding DNA: TGCGCCAGCAGCTCCGGGACTAGCGGCGATACGCAGTATTTT. Translation: CASSSGTSGDTQYF.

The CDR3 sequence: CASSVGGGHEQYF. The CDR3 DNA follows: TGTGCCAGCAGCGTAGGGGGGGGCCACGAGCAGTACTTC. The chain links TRBV9 to TRBJ2-7; weak D call: TRBD2 (7 bases). V was clipped by 0 bases and J by 5 bases, with 9 bases between them. Germline V CDR1 and CDR2: SGDLS, YYNGEE. This CDR3 has 13 residues.

V usage is TRBV11-2 and J usage is TRBJ2-3; the match to TRBD2 covers 9 bases. With 5 bases clipped from V and 0 bases from J, the junction kept 9 bases outside the gene matches. The CDR3 has 17 amino acids. From germline, CDR1 is SGHAT and CDR2 FQNNGV. CDR3: CASSDLLAGTSTDTQYF. DNA of the CDR3: TGTGCCAGCAGCGACCTGCTAGCGGGGACTAGCACAGATACGCAGTATTTT.